These T cell receptor beta chains were read from a single sample in a study of T cell clones after liver transplantation. The table came from immunoSEQ multiplex PCR; TCRdb's copy has only in-frame clones and leaves some out. This sample has some 110,000 clones, with 90% found just once. This specimen was CD4+ T cells from blood, taken 12 months after liver transplant. Source of these receptors: a human patient who received a liver transplant. A subset of T cells may come from the graft donor. CDR3s include the opening cysteine and the closing phenylalanine or tryptophan. D genes are given only for firm matches. Expanded clones get a size class; other rows say once, few or many, or leave the size out.

j_gene,abundance,v_gene,d_gene,CDR3nt,CDR3aa
TRBJ1-4,-,TRBV27,-,TGTGCCAGCACCCCCGGGAAGGGATCGGGACGTGAAAAACTGTTTTTT,CASTPGKGSGREKLFF
TRBJ1-5,-,TRBV5-6,-,TGTGCCAGCAGCTTGCAGAGAGTTCATAGCAATCAGCCCCAGCATTTT,CASSLQRVHSNQPQHF
TRBJ2-3,-,TRBV11-3,-,TGTGCCAGCAGCTCCCCCTGGGGTAGCGGAGGCACAGATACGCAGTATTTT,CASSSPWGSGGTDTQYF
TRBJ1-4,-,TRBV19,-,TGTGCCAGTAGTCCCGGACAGCCCGCAACTAATGAAAAACTGTTTTTT,CASSPGQPATNEKLFF
TRBJ2-7,-,TRBV5-6,TRBD2,TGTGCCAGCAGCGGGACTAGCGGGAGCTCCTACGAGCAGTACTTC,CASSGTSGSSYEQYF
TRBJ2-7,-,TRBV7-2,-,TGTGCCAGCAGCTTAGACAGGGTCAACGAGCAGTACTTC,CASSLDRVNEQYF
TRBJ2-7,-,TRBV5-1,-,TGCGCCAGCAGCTTGGTGGGTGAGCAGTACTTC,CASSLVGEQYF
TRBJ2-2,-,TRBV7-7,-,TGTGCCAGCAGCTCACGGACAGGACTAACCACCGGGGAGCTGTTTTTT,CASSSRTGLTTGELFF
TRBJ1-2,-,TRBV28,-,TGTGCCAGCAGTTTAGACAGCCCCGGGCGGGGGTGGGACTATGGCTACACCTTC,CASSLDSPGRGWDYGYTF
TRBJ2-7,-,TRBV11-3,TRBD1,TGTGCCAGCAGCTTAACAGGGGCCCTTTGGTCCTACGAGCAGTACTTC,CASSLTGALWSYEQYF
TRBJ1-5,-,TRBV19,-,TGTGCCAGTGCTGACAGACCCGATTATCAGCCCCAGCATTTT,CASADRPDYQPQHF
TRBJ2-3,-,TRBV5-1,TRBD1,TGCGCCAGCAGCTTGCAGGGGGCCACAGATACGCAGTATTTT,CASSLQGATDTQYF
TRBJ2-7,-,TRBV2,-,TGTGCCAGCAGTGAAATCGAACTAGTGCCCTACGAGCAGTACTTC,CASSEIELVPYEQYF
TRBJ1-4,once,TRBV5-4,-,TGTGCCAGCAGCTTCAGCGGGGATAATGAAAAACTGTTTTTT,CASSFSGDNEKLFF
TRBJ2-7,-,TRBV7-2,TRBD1,TGTGCCAGCAGCCAAACGGGACAGGGTTGGTACTTC,CASSQTGQGWYF
TRBJ2-7,-,TRBV6-1,-,TGTGCCAGCAGCTCTAAGGGGTACGAGCAGTACTTC,CASSSKGYEQYF
TRBJ2-5,-,TRBV18,-,TGTGCCAGCTCACCAAGCCAGGGTGGAGAGACCCAGTACTTC,CASSPSQGGETQYF
TRBJ1-4,-,TRBV9,TRBD1,TGTGCCAGCAGCGACGGGACAGGACGAGAAAAACTGTTTTTT,CASSDGTGREKLFF
TRBJ2-7,-,TRBV29-1,-,TGCAGCGTTGGATCAGGGGCCGAGCAGTACTTC,CSVGSGAEQYF
TRBJ2-1,-,TRBV18,TRBD2,TGTGCCAGCTCTCCTGCACTAGCGGGAGGCGTCAATGAGCAGTTCTTC,CASSPALAGGVNEQFF
TRBJ1-2,-,TRBV29-1,TRBD1,TGCAGCGTCTTCAGGGGGCTAGGCTATGGCTACACCTTC,CSVFRGLGYGYTF
TRBJ1-5,many,TRBV19,TRBD1,TGTGCCAGTAGTACCCGGGACAGGGCCGGCAATCAGCCCCAGCATTTT,CASSTRDRAGNQPQHF
TRBJ2-5,-,TRBV9,TRBD1,TGTGCCAGCAGCCCTCGGGACAGAAACCAAGAGACCCAGTACTTC,CASSPRDRNQETQYF
TRBJ1-1,-,TRBV7-2,-,TGTGCCAGCAGTTGGGGGGACACTGAAGCTTTCTTT,CASSWGDTEAFF
TRBJ2-2,-,TRBV7-9,-,TGTGCCAGCAGCTCAGAAGTGGACACCGGGGAGCTGTTTTTT,CASSSEVDTGELFF
TRBJ2-4,once,TRBV2,-,TGTGCCAGCAGTGAATGGAGGGTAGGAGGAAACATTCAGTACTTC,CASSEWRVGGNIQYF
TRBJ2-3,-,TRBV9,TRBD2,TGTGCCAGCAGCGTAGCAGCGGGAGAGATCACAGATACGCAGTATTTT,CASSVAAGEITDTQYF
TRBJ2-1,-,TRBV6-1,TRBD2,TGTGCCAGCAAGACTAGCGGATACAATGAGCAGTTCTTC,CASKTSGYNEQFF
TRBJ1-4,-,TRBV4-1,-,TGCGCCAGCAGCGTGGGCCCAGGCGATGAAAAACTGTTTTTT,CASSVGPGDEKLFF
TRBJ1-1,-,TRBV6-5,-,TGTGCCAGCAGTTACTCGGGCGTCATGAACACTGAAGCTTTCTTT,CASSYSGVMNTEAFF
TRBJ2-7,-,TRBV2,TRBD1,TGTGCCAGCGTCCCGGGACAGGGGTTCCACGAGCAGTACTTC,CASVPGQGFHEQYF
TRBJ2-7,-,TRBV9,TRBD1,TGTGCCAGCAGCCGGGGACAGGGAAGCTACGAGCAGTACTTC,CASSRGQGSYEQYF
TRBJ2-1,-,TRBV5-1,TRBD1,TGCGCCAGCAGCTCCGGACAGGGGCTCTACAATGAGCAGTTCTTC,CASSSGQGLYNEQFF
TRBJ2-1,-,TRBV28,-,TGTGCCAGCAACCAAGCCAAATTCCATGAGCAGTTCTTC,CASNQAKFHEQFF
TRBJ2-5,once,TRBV28,-,TGTGCCAGCAGCCCGGCCCGCGAAGAGACCCAGTACTTC,CASSPAREETQYF
TRBJ1-5,-,TRBV23-1,-,TGCGCCAGCAGTCAACCGTCGGGGGCGCGTGATCAGCCCCAGCATTTT,CASSQPSGARDQPQHF
TRBJ1-1,-,TRBV5-1,-,TGCGCCAGCAGCTCCTGGCAGGGGAACACTGAAGCTTTCTTT,CASSSWQGNTEAFF
TRBJ2-2,-,TRBV30,-,TGTGCCCTAAGACGGGAGTCTCACACCGGGGAGCTGTTTTTT,CALRRESHTGELFF
TRBJ2-7,-,TRBV29-1,TRBD2,TGCAGCGTCCAGGGCGGGAGGGACTCCTACGAGCAGTACTTC,CSVQGGRDSYEQYF
TRBJ1-2,-,TRBV6-5,-,TGTGCCAGCAGTCGTACCGGGGCAGACTATGGCTACACCTTC,CASSRTGADYGYTF
TRBJ2-2,-,TRBV6-6,TRBD1,TGTGCCAGCAGGGGACAGGGGGCAATCGGGGAGCTGTTTTTT,CASRGQGAIGELFF
TRBJ1-3,-,TRBV5-1,-,TGCGCCAGCAGCACGCCTGGGGAGGGAAACACCATATATTTT,CASSTPGEGNTIYF
TRBJ2-1,-,TRBV29-1,TRBD1,TGCAGCGTGGTGACAGGGGGCGAGCGCAATGAGCAGTTCTTC,CSVVTGGERNEQFF
TRBJ2-2,-,TRBV14,-,TGTGCCAGCAGCCAAGATAAGCAGTACGCCGGGGAGCTGTTTTTT,CASSQDKQYAGELFF
TRBJ2-1,-,TRBV27,-,TGTGCCAGCAGTCACTCCAGGGGTTCCTACAATGAGCAGTTCTTC,CASSHSRGSYNEQFF
TRBJ1-1,-,TRBV7-3,-,TGTGCCAGCAGCCCCCAGGAGAACACTGAAGCTTTCTTT,CASSPQENTEAFF
TRBJ2-7,-,TRBV10-1,TRBD2,TGCGCCAGCACCCTAGCGGAGAACTACGAGCAGTACTTC,CASTLAENYEQYF
TRBJ2-3,-,TRBV18,-,TGTGCCAGCTCACCAACTAGAGGGTTGACAGATACGCAGTATTTT,CASSPTRGLTDTQYF
TRBJ1-2,-,TRBV28,-,TGTGCCAGCAGTTTATGGCAGTATGGCTACACCTTC,CASSLWQYGYTF
TRBJ2-1,-,TRBV5-1,TRBD2,TGCGCCAGCAGCCTGGATGGGACTAGCGTATACAATGAGCAGTTCTTC,CASSLDGTSVYNEQFF
TRBJ1-3,once,TRBV7-6,-,TGTGCCAGCAGCTTGGGCAGCTCTGGAAACACCATATATTTT,CASSLGSSGNTIYF
TRBJ1-5,-,TRBV27,-,TGTGCCAGCAGTGAAGGGGTTCGGAGTAGCAATCAGCCCCAGCATTTT,CASSEGVRSSNQPQHF
TRBJ1-1,-,TRBV29-1,-,TGCAGCCTCCTGGATGGGGCGAACACTGAAGCTTTCTTT,CSLLDGANTEAFF
TRBJ2-7,-,TRBV30,-,TGTGCCTGGAGTGAGGTGGGAGTCGAGCAGTACTTC,CAWSEVGVEQYF
TRBJ2-7,-,TRBV29-1,-,TGCAGCGTCCTAACCCGGGACGCACTCTCCTACGAGCAGTACTTC,CSVLTRDALSYEQYF
TRBJ2-5,few,TRBV5-1,-,TGCGCCAGCAGCTTCCAAGAGACCCAGTACTTC,CASSFQETQYF
TRBJ1-2,few,TRBV7-9,TRBD1,TGTGCCAGCAGCTCCCGGGACAGGGACTATGGCTACACCTTC,CASSSRDRDYGYTF
TRBJ2-5,-,TRBV7-2,-,TGTGCCAGCAGCTTAGTGGCCGGGACGGAGACCCAGTACTTC,CASSLVAGTETQYF
TRBJ2-7,once,TRBV10-3,-,TGTGCCATCAGTGGATCTAGCAACGAGCAGTACTTC,CAISGSSNEQYF